The entry below describes one T cell receptor beta chain. Combining a sample-barcoded 5' primer with a J-beta primer mix, a second PCR ran for about 6 to 12 cycles. TCRdb processed the 5' RACE reads anew with MiXCR; each CDR3 protein has one entry. The sample includes 750,000 to 1,000,000 distinct CDR3 sequences, just under 30% of them seen just once. The sample belongs to a study of blood T cells in healthy people across ages. The CDR3 has 18 residues. Trimming removed 6 bases at V and 3 bases at J, with 24 bases between. Separately, the same data were catalogued under a study of T cells of mothers and their children.

This chain connects TRBV12-3 or TRBV12-4 to TRBJ2-1, with a weak D call TRBD2 (5 bases). The clonotype comes from a woman aged 40 to 49 in good health. Sequencing was performed on blood. CDR3 residues: CASSLRVRTADHYNEQFF. The CDR3 DNA sequence: TGTGCCAGCAGCCTGAGAGTGAGGACTGCGGACCACTACAATGAGCAGTTCTTC.